This T cell receptor beta chain was documented in a study of CD8 T cells in Susac syndrome. The RNA, about 0.45 to 1 ug, was put through reverse transcription using random hexamers. TCRdb independently ran MiXCR on the immunoSEQ multiplex PCR reads; one entry per CDR3 protein. The sample shows around 150,000 distinct CDR3 sequences, approximately 95% of them seen only once. This CDR3 has 11 amino acids. CDR1 and CDR2 from the germline V gene are SEHNR and FQNEAQ (reference sequence). The ends were cut back, 6 bases at V and 8 bases at J, with 8 bases in the middle. The TCR comes from a human donor with Susac syndrome. This chain links TRBV7-9 with TRBJ2-1; no clear D gene. The sequenced sample consisted of CD8+ T cells from PBMCs. In DNA, the CDR3 is TGTGCCAGCAGAGATGGCGATGAGCAGTTCTTC. It is translated as CASRDGDEQFF.